This T cell receptor beta chain stems from a study of lymphopenia after photon versus proton radiotherapy. Whole-study results and caveats: Photon-treated patients lost naive T cells and TCR diversity; proton-treated stayed stable. Better survival with proton therapy was suggested as possible, not demonstrated. Post-nadir TCR diversity decline inversely tracked overall survival among those who died. After the lymphocyte nadir, photon-treated repertoires showed oligoclonal expansion, especially of CD8+ Temra cells.

TCRdb's copy holds only in-frame clones and misses some; the assay was immunoSEQ multiplex PCR. The sample includes 60,000 to 75,000 clones, roughly nine tenths of them seen just once. About this clone itself: Its specificity is unknown.

With 4 bases removed from V and 4 bases from J, the gap between germline ends came to 9 bases. This CDR3 region has 12 residues. Germline assignment: CDR1 SGHDT and CDR2 YYEEEE. The source was peripheral blood, collected from a patient treated with proton-based radiotherapy. This sequence originates from a man older than 75 with esophageal cancer. The chain employs TRBV5-6 and TRBJ2-7; D possibly corresponds to TRBD1 (5 bases). In DNA, the CDR3 is TGTGCCAGCAGCGGAGCAGGGTACGAGCAGTACTTC. The encoded protein is CASSGAGYEQYF.